This TCR beta chain was captured in a study of shared clonotypes between healthy human individuals. Repertoires were generated with immunoSEQ multiplex PCR, while TCRdb's copy carries only in-frame clones and drops some. Among roughly 1,100,000 clones listed, about 75% were seen once. Donors were healthy HIV-negative adults without recent acute infections or vaccinations. Sample: memory CD4+ T cells sorted from blood. The subset here: CD45RA-negative fraction. The TCR comes from a man aged 18 to 30 in good health.

In DNA form, the CDR3 reads TGTGCCAGCAGCGTTAGACTAGCGGGAGGGGATACGCAGTATTTT. It is translated as CASSVRLAGGDTQYF. The chain employs TRBV5-4 and TRBJ2-3, with 14 nucleotides matching TRBD2. This CDR3 contains 15 residues. V gave up 4 bases and J gave up 6 bases; unmatched junction bases: 4. Looked up from germline, CDR1 is SGHNT and CDR2 is YYREEE (reference sequence).